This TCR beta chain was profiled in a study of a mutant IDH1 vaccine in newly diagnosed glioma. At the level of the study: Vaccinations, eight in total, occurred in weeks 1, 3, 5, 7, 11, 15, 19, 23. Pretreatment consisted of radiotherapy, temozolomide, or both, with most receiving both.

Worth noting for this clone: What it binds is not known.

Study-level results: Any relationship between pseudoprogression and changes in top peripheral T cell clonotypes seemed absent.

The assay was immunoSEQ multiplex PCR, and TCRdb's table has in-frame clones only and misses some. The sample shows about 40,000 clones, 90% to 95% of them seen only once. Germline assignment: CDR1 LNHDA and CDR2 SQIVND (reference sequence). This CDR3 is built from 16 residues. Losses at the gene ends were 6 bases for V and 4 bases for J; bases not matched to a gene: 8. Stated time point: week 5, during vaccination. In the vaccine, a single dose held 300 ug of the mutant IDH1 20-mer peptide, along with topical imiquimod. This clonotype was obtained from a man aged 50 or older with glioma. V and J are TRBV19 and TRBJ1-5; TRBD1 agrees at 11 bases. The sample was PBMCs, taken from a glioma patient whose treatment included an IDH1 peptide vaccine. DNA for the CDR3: TGTGCCAGTAGCCGAGGACAGGGGGCTTGGAATCAGCCCCAGCATTTT. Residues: CASSRGQGAWNQPQHF.